The subject of this entry is one TCR beta chain. The CDR3 spans 13 residues. V lost 5 bases and J lost 2, with 10 bases in between. Per germline, CDR1 MNHNS and CDR2 SASEGT. The entry originates in a study of OX40 agonist ivuxolimab in advanced cancers. The table came from immunoSEQ multiplex PCR; TCRdb's copy has only in-frame clones and leaves some out. The sample gives roughly 71,000 clones, 84% of which show up once; around 0.78% is in the top ten. The genes are TRBV6-1 and TRBJ2-7; D unresolved. This receptor was obtained from an adult with an advanced solid tumor such as melanoma, head and neck, liver or kidney cancer. The sample was CD4+ or CD8+ T cells sorted from blood, taken in a trial of the OX40 agonist ivuxolimab. The CDR3 region is CASSLVAAYEQYF. In DNA form, the CDR3 reads TGTGCCAGCAGTTTAGTGGCCGCCTACGAGCAGTACTTC.